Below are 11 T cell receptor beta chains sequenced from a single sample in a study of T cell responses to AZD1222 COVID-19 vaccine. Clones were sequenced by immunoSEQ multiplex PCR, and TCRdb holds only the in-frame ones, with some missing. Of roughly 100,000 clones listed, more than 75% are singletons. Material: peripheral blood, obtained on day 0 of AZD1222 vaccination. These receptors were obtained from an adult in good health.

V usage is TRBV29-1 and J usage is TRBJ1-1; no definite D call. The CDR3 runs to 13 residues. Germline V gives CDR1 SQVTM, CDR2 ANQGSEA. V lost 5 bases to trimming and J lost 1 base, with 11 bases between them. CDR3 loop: CSVTRTGNTEAFF. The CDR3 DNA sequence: TGCAGCGTTACTCGGACGGGGAACACTGAAGCTTTCTTT.

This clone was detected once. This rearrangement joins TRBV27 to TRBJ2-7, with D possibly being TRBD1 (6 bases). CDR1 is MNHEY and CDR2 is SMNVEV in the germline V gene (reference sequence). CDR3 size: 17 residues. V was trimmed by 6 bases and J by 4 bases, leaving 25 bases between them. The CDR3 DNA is TGTGCCAGCAGCCGTATAGGGGGACACCCACCGAAATACGAGCAGTACTTC. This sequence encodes CASSRIGGHPPKYEQYF.

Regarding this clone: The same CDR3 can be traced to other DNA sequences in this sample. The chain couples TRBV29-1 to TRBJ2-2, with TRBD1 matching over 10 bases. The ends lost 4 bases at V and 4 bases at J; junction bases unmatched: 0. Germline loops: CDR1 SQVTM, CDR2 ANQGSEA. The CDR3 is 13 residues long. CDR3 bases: TGCAGCGTTGGACAGGGGGCCACCGGGGAGCTGTTTTTT. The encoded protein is CSVGQGATGELFF.

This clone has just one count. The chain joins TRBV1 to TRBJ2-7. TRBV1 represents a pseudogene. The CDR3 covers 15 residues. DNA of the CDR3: TGCACCAGCAGCCAAGACGTCAGCTGCTCCTACGAGCAGTACTTC. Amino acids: CTSSQDVSCSYEQYF.

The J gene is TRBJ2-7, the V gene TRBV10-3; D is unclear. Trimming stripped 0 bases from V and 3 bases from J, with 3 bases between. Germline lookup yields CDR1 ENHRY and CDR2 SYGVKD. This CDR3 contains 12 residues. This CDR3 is CAISESGYEQYF. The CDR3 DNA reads TGTGCCATCAGTGAGTCTGGCTACGAGCAGTACTTC.

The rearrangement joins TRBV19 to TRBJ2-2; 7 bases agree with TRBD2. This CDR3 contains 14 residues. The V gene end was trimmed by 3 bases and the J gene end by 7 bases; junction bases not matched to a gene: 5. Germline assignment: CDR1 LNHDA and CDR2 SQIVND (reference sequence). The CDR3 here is CASSIAGEIGELFF. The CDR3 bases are TGTGCCAGTAGTATTGCGGGGGAGATCGGGGAGCTGTTTTTT. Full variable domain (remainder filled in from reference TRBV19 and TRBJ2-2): DGGITQSPKYLFRKEGQNVTLSCEQNLNHDAMYWYRQDPGQGLRLIYYSQIVNDFQKGDIAEGYSVSREKKESFPLTVTSAQKNPTAFYLCASSIAGEIGELFFGEGSRLTVL.

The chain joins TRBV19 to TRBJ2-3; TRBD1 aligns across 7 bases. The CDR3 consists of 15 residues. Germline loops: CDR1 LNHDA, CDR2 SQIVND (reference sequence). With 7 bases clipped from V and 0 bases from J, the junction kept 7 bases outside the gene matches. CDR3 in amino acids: CASNHRGRSTDTQYF. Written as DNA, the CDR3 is TGTGCCAGTAACCACAGGGGCCGTAGCACAGATACGCAGTATTTT.

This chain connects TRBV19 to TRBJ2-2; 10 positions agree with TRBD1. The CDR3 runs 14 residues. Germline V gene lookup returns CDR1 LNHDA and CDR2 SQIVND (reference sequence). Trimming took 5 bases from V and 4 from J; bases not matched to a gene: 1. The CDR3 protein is CASSGTGATGELFF. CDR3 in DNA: TGTGCCAGTAGTGGGACAGGGGCCACCGGGGAGCTGTTTTTT.

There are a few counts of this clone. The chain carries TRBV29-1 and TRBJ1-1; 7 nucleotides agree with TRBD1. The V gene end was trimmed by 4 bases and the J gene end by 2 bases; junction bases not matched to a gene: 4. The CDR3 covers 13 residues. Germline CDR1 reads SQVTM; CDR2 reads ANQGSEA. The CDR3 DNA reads TGCAGCGTTGGGGGACAGCTAAACACTGAAGCTTTCTTT. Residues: CSVGGQLNTEAFF.

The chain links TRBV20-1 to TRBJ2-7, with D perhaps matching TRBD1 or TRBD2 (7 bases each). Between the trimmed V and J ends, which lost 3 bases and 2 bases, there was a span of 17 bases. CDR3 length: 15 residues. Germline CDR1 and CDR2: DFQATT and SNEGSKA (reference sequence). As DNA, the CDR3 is TGCAGTGCTAGTCCCAGGGGGGGGCTTCCCTACGAGCAGTACTTC. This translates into CSASPRGGLPYEQYF.

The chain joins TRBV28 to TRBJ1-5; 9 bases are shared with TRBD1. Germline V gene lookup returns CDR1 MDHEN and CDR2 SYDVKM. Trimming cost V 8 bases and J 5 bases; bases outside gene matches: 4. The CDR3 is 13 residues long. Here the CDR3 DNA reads TGTGCCAGCGAACAGGGGGCAGATCAGCCCCAGCATTTT. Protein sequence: CASEQGADQPQHF.